This T cell receptor beta chain was captured by sequencing in a study of identical twins. V lost 5 bases, J lost 8 bases, and 6 bases stayed unmatched. This CDR3 comprises 15 residues. Findings of the study overall: Cord blood's abundant beta clonotypes had fewer insertions, unlike memory repertoires.

Comment on this clonotype: Its antigen is currently unknown.

TCRdb redid the calling of the 5' RACE reads with MiXCR, one entry per CDR3 protein. Of over 600,000 distinct CDR3 sequences in the sample, around 21% were seen once. The same data also contributed to another study, on T cells expressing NK-cell markers. That publication notes: Top CD8+ clonotypes included the dominant CD3+CD56+NKG2C+ clonotypes in six donors.

Material for sequencing was PBMCs. V usage is TRBV12-3 or TRBV12-4 and J usage is TRBJ2-1, with 13 bases aligning to TRBD2. This clonotype originated in a woman in her late teens or twenties in good health. CDR3 residues: CASSQGLAGWDEQFF. The CDR3 DNA reads as TGTGCCAGCAGTCAGGGACTAGCGGGGTGGGATGAGCAGTTCTTC.